The present T cell receptor beta chain was sequenced within a study of OX40 agonist ivuxolimab in advanced cancers. The study in broad terms: Ivuxolimab was a fully human IgG2 agonistic monoclonal antibody targeting the costimulatory receptor OX40 (CD134). Three dose-escalation patients achieved partial responses, one with hepatocellular carcinoma and two with cutaneous melanoma. The purpose of peripheral TCRbeta sequencing was to test whether ivuxolimab changed TCR sequence diversity and led to clonal T-cell expansion. A male proportion of around 81% and a mean age of 60 years, ranging from about 23 to 90, were recorded for the dose-escalation cohort. The monotherapy dose-escalation portion (N of about 49 patients) of the phase I ivuxolimab trial is reported in the paper. Intravenous ivuxolimab was administered to patients every 2 weeks at six dose levels: 0.01, 0.1, 0.3, 1.5, 3 and 10 mg/kg. Prior anti-PD-1, anti-PD-L1 or anti-CTLA-4 therapy was permitted, and checkpoint inhibitors had been received by roughly 42% of dose-escalation patients. Of the roughly 52 dose-escalation patients, hepatocellular carcinoma was present in around 20, melanoma in around 15, renal cell carcinoma in 9 and head and neck cancer in 9. General findings and caveats noted by the study authors: After ivuxolimab, CD8+ T cells had more expanded clones than CD4+ T cells on average. At doses of 0.1 to 3.0 mg/kg, clonal expansion of both CD4+ and CD8+ T cells in blood was seen between baseline and week 6. In partial responders in the 0.1-3.0 mg/kg groups, normalized peripheral clonal expansion was found to be among the lowest, especially among CD8+ T cells. The antigen specificity of the peripheral T cells that underwent clonal expansion was not determined. Low levels of normalized T-cell clonal expansion were also shown by some nonresponding patients.

Patients with autoimmune disease history or receiving systemic immunosuppression were excluded from the trial. Peripheral blood for TCR sequencing was collected from all dose cohorts at baseline, on cycle 4 day 1, and on cycle 7 day 1. Samples came from an open-label, multicenter, first-in-human phase I dose-escalation trial of ivuxolimab. Adults with locally advanced or metastatic melanoma, renal cell carcinoma, hepatocellular carcinoma or head and neck squamous cell carcinoma were enrolled in the trial. Before TCR sequencing, CD4+ and CD8+ T cells were separately sorted from peripheral blood. The CDR3 contains 12 residues, cysteine and phenylalanine counted. Only the CDR3 DNA stays, 36 bases, in frame from base 1. CDR1 and CDR2, looked up from the germline V gene, are SQVTM and ANQGSEA. Unmatched junction bases come to 4, with V trimmed by 3 bases and J by 8 bases. About this clone: The target of this receptor is not known. No base quality information exists; no much larger clone differs at one position.

To sequence the TCRbeta CDR3 region, genomic DNA was isolated from the sorted cells. The immunoSEQ Assay was used to sequence the TCRbeta CDR3 regions. TCRdb's version of the immuneACCESS table is confined to in-frame rearrangements and falls short of the full clone set. An unresolved V gene accounts for under half of the shortfall where checked; the remainder is of unknown origin. The sample data list 65,000 to 75,000 clones, and 85% of these were observed just once. Roughly 2% of the sample lies in the top ten. Sequenced here: CD4+ or CD8+ T cells sorted from blood, sampled in a trial of the OX40 agonist ivuxolimab. The sequence was collected from an adult with an advanced solid tumor such as melanoma, head and neck, liver or kidney cancer. The sequence is built from TRBV29-1 and TRBJ2-5; 9 nucleotides in the junction match TRBD1. The CDR3 is CSVDWTGDTQYF. The sequence in DNA is TGCAGCGTTGATTGGACAGGGGACACCCAGTACTTC.